This TCR beta chain was profiled in a study of cytomegalovirus exposure and HLA in healthy donors. The CDR3 is made up of 12 amino acids. The germline CDR1 and CDR2 sequences are MDHEN and SYDVKM. V was shortened by 5 bases and J by 3 bases, with 8 bases between the two germline ends. Details on this clone: The antigen is unknown.

The PCR contained 60 Vbeta and 13 Jbeta primers. The assay was immunoSEQ multiplex PCR, and TCRdb's table has in-frame clones only and misses some. This table holds around 130,000 clones, around 82% found once. Points from the study as a whole: Associated with cytomegalovirus, according to the listing, were 150 to 200 TCR beta chains. Earlier analysis looked at TCR beta V segments, and most were productive about 87% or about 30% of the time. HLA-A and HLA-B allele assignments for most subjects were reportedly predicted accurately using TCR beta sequences. In vitro assays verified that three CMV-associated chains recognized CMV antigens specifically.

The gene calls are TRBV28 and TRBJ2-7; no clear D gene. Source material: PBMCs. This clonotype was sampled from a boy aged 10-17 years in good health and CMV-seronegative. Here the CDR3 DNA reads TGTGCCAGCAGTATTGACATCTACGAGCAGTACTTC. It is translated as CASSIDIYEQYF.